This paragraph covers one T cell receptor beta chain sequence. Libraries were prepared by immunoSEQ multiplex PCR; TCRdb keeps only in-frame clonotypes and omits some of them. The sample yields 190,000 or so clones, roughly 80% seen once. The data belong to a study of cytomegalovirus exposure and HLA in healthy donors. The CDR3 sequence is 12 residues long. Deletions cut 3 bases from V and 8 bases from J, with 5 bases between. CDR1 is MNHEY and CDR2 is SMNVEV in the germline V gene (reference sequence). The donors were part of the roughly 130-subject validation cohort, which stood apart from the roughly 670-subject first cohort.

The chain uses TRBV27 and TRBJ1-6; D uncertain. Sequencing was done on a sample of PBMCs. The TCR originated in a woman between 18 and 30 years old in good health and CMV-seropositive. CDR3 sequence (DNA): TGTGCCAGCAGTTTTGCGGATTCACCCCTCCACTTT. It specifies CASSFADSPLHF.